The 15 T cell receptor beta chains listed next were all sequenced from one sample in a study of T cell responses to AZD1222 COVID-19 vaccine. The method was immunoSEQ multiplex PCR; TCRdb's version includes in-frame clones alone and lacks a portion of them. The data contain roughly 130,000 clones, roughly 89% of them singletons. The specimen comprised peripheral blood, sampled on day 0 of AZD1222 vaccination. Source of these receptors: an adult in good health.

The V call is TRBV11-3, the J call TRBJ1-3; the D is unclear. The CDR3 has 15 amino acids. Trimming stripped 4 bases from V and 3 bases from J, with 13 bases between. Germline V CDR1 and CDR2: SGHNT, YENEEA. The CDR3, as DNA: TGTGCCAGCAGCTCGTCCCGGGGTGGTGGAAACACCATATATTTT. It codes for CASSSSRGGGNTIYF.

This clone was seen only once. The chain has TRBV4-3 and TRBJ1-6, with D perhaps matching TRBD1 (5 bases). Germline V CDR1 and CDR2: LGHNA, YSLEER. The germline V and J ends were trimmed by 3 bases and 5 bases, with 11 bases remaining between them. The CDR3 sequence is 15 residues long. CDR3 sequence: CASSHEVGDNSPLHF. For the CDR3, the DNA is TGCGCCAGCAGCCATGAGGTGGGGGATAATTCACCCCTCCACTTT.

The rearrangement uses TRBV28 and TRBJ1-2; no reliable D call. Trimming removed 7 bases from V and 6 bases from J, with 12 bases in between. Germline-derived CDR1 and CDR2 are MDHEN and SYDVKM. The CDR3 length is 12 residues. CDR3 nucleotides: TGTGCCAGCACGGACCACAGCCATGGCTACACCTTC. It is translated as CASTDHSHGYTF.

This sequence joins TRBV28 and TRBJ1-2; 9 bases agree with TRBD1. This CDR3 comprises 16 residues. V lost 6 bases to trimming and J lost 4 bases; unmatched junction nucleotides: 12. Germline CDR1 is MDHEN and CDR2 is SYDVKM. CDR3 amino acids: CASSLQGARLVYGYTF. The DNA for the CDR3 is TGTGCCAGCAGCTTACAGGGGGCGCGTCTCGTCTATGGCTACACCTTC.

The rearrangement uses TRBV5-1 and TRBJ1-1; perhaps TRBD1 as D (5 bases). Trimming cost V 0 bases and J 1 base, with 7 bases left between them. Germline lookup yields CDR1 SGHRS and CDR2 YFSETQ. The CDR3 sequence is 14 residues long. CDR3 in amino acids: CASSLGGTNTEAFF. In nucleotides, the CDR3 is TGCGCCAGCAGCTTGGGTGGGACGAACACTGAAGCTTTCTTT.

This chain links TRBV4-2 with TRBJ1-6; D unclear. Germline loops: CDR1 LGHNA, CDR2 YNFKEQ. V lost 4 bases and J lost 9, with 19 bases in between. The CDR3 spans 16 residues. CDR3 in amino acids: CASSLSSGEGGSPLHF. The CDR3 DNA is TGTGCCAGCAGCCTTTCCTCTGGGGAAGGAGGTTCACCCCTCCACTTT.

V is TRBV6-1 and J is TRBJ1-2, with 10 bases aligning to TRBD1. CDR3 length: 15 amino acids. Unmatched junction bases numbered 7, after V lost 1 base and J lost 8 bases. Germline CDR1 is MNHNS and CDR2 is SASEGT. The CDR3 DNA reads TGTGCCAGCAGTGAAGGTGGGGGGACAGGGGAAGGCTACACCTTC. Translated: CASSEGGGTGEGYTF.

The chain has TRBV28 and TRBJ1-2; D not certain. In germline, CDR1 is MDHEN, CDR2 SYDVKM. The V gene lost 6 bases and the J gene lost 8 bases, with 10 bases spanning the gap. The CDR3 runs to 11 residues. CDR3 sequence (DNA): TGTGCCAGCAGACACAGTGGGGGCTACACCTTC. Its translation: CASRHSGGYTF.

This clone was observed once. V and J are TRBV19 and TRBJ1-5; the D gene is possibly TRBD1 (6 bases). Trimming took 10 bases from V and 0 from J, leaving 16 bases between them. The CDR3 runs 15 residues. CDR1 and CDR2 (germline): LNHDA, SQIVND (reference sequence). CDR3 DNA: TGTGCCACCCTAGGGGGGCAGGTTAGCAATCAGCCCCAGCATTTT. Protein sequence: CATLGGQVSNQPQHF.

The genes are TRBV20-1 and TRBJ2-1; unclear D gene. The CDR3 is made up of 11 amino acids. Germline-derived CDR1 and CDR2 are DFQATT and SNEGSKA (reference sequence). Deletions cut 3 bases from V and 8 bases from J, with 8 bases between. DNA for the CDR3: TGCAGTGCTAGTTGGAGTGATGAGCAGTTCTTC. This encodes CSASWSDEQFF.

The chain combines TRBV4-1 with TRBJ2-1; possible D gene TRBD1, 6 bases. The CDR3 is 16 residues long. In germline, CDR1 is MGHRA, CDR2 YSYEKL. Trimming cost V 2 bases and J 9 bases, with 20 bases left between them. CDR3: CASSQPGGQRVSEQFF. In nucleotides, the CDR3 is TGCGCCAGCAGCCAACCTGGAGGACAGAGGGTCAGTGAGCAGTTCTTC.

This chain links TRBV6-2 or TRBV6-3 with TRBJ1-2, with D unresolved. Trimming took 4 bases from V and 4 from J, leaving 16 bases between them. There are 15 residues in the CDR3. The germline gives CDR1 MNHEY, CDR2 SVGEGT. CDR3 region: CASSSRALGIYGYTF. In DNA, the CDR3 is TGTGCCAGCAGTTCCCGGGCACTAGGGATCTATGGCTACACCTTC.

The chain joins TRBV24-1 to TRBJ2-5, with a weak D call TRBD2 (6 bases). The CDR3 runs to 15 residues. The germline V and J ends were trimmed by 5 bases and 4 bases, with 16 bases remaining between them. Germline V gives CDR1 KGHDR, CDR2 SFDVKD. CDR3 in amino acids: CATSVSGPGAETQYF. The CDR3 DNA is TGTGCCACCAGTGTCTCAGGGCCGGGAGCAGAGACCCAGTACTTC.

This chain connects TRBV10-3 to TRBJ2-3; TRBD2 is a possible D gene (6 bases). With 5 bases removed from V and 0 bases from J, the gap between germline ends came to 9 bases. Germline CDR1 ENHRY, CDR2 SYGVKD. There are 14 residues in the CDR3. The CDR3 DNA sequence: TGTGCCATCAGTAGGGAGGTTAGCACAGATACGCAGTATTTT. As protein: CAISREVSTDTQYF.

This chain joins TRBV6-1 and TRBJ1-5; tentative D call: TRBD1 (5 bases). Germline V gene lookup returns CDR1 MNHNS and CDR2 SASEGT. There are 15 residues in the CDR3. V was pared by 0 bases and J by 4 bases, with 10 bases between. The CDR3 region is CASSEARGWNQPQHF. DNA for the CDR3: TGTGCCAGCAGTGAAGCTAGGGGTTGGAATCAGCCCCAGCATTTT.